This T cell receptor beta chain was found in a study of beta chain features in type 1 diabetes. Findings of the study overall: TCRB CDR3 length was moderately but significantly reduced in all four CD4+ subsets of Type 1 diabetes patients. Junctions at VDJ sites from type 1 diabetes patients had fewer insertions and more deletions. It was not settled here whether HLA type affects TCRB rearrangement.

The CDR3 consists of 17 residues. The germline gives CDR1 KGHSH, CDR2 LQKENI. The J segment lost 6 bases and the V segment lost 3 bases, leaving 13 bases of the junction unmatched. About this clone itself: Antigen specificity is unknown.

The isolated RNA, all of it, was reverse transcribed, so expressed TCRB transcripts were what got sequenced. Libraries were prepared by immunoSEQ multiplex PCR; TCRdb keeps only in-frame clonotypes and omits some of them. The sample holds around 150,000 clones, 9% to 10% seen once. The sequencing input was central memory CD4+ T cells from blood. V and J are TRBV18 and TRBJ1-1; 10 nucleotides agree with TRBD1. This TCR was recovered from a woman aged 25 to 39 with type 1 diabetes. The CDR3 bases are TGTGCCAGCTCACCTAATCCCCGGACAGGGGGGATAGCTGAAGCTTTCTTT. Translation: CASSPNPRTGGIAEAFF.